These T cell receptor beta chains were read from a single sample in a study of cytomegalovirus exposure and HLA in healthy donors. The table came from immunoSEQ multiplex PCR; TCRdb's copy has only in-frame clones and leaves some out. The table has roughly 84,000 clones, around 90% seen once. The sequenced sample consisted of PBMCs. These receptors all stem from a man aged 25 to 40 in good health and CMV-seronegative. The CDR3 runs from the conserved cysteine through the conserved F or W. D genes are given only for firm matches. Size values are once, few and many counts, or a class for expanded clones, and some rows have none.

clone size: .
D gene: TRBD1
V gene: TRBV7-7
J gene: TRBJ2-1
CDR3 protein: CASSQSGTGGTNEQFF
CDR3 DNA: TGTGCTAGCAGCCAGTCCGGGACAGGGGGGACCAATGAGCAGTTCTTC

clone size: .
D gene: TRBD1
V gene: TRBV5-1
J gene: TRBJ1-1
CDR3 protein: CASSPLTGENLLNTEAFF
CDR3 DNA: TGCGCCAGCAGCCCCCTGACAGGGGAAAACCTCCTGAACACTGAAGCTTTCTTT

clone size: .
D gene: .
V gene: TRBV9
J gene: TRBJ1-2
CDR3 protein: CASSVVAGRGAVGYTF
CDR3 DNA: TGTGCCAGCAGCGTAGTTGCGGGACGGGGGGCTGTAGGCTACACCTTC

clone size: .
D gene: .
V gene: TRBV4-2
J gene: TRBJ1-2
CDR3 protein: CASSPKNSGPYGYTF
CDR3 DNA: TGTGCCAGCAGCCCTAAAAATAGCGGGCCCTATGGCTACACCTTC

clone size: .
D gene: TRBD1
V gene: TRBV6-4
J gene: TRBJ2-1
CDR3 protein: CASSDTRQGFGGNEQFF
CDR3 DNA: TGTGCCAGCAGTGACACGAGACAGGGTTTTGGCGGTAATGAGCAGTTCTTC

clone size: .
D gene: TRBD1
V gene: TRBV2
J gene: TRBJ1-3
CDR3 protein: CASSEDRRLISGNTIYF
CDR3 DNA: TGTGCCAGCAGTGAGGACAGGCGTTTGATCTCTGGAAACACCATATATTTT

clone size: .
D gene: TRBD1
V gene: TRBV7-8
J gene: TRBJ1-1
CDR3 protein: CASSKSPGQGGPAFF
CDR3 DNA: TGTGCCAGCAGCAAGTCCCCGGGACAGGGGGGTCCAGCTTTCTTT

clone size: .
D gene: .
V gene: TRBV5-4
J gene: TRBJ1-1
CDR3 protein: CASSLGQANTEAFF
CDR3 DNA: TGTGCCAGCAGCTTGGGACAGGCAAACACTGAAGCTTTCTTT

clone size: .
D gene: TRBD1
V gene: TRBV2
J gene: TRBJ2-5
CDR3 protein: CASSASRQGGETQYF
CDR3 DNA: TGTGCCAGCAGTGCCTCGAGACAGGGTGGAGAGACCCAGTACTTC

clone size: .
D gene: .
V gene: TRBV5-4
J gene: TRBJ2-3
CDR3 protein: CASSLYGSTDTQYF
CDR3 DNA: TGTGCCAGCAGCTTGTACGGTTCCACAGATACGCAGTATTTT

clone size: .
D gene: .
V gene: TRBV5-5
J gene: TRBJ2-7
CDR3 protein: CASSFRGSGEQYF
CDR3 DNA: TGTGCCAGCAGCTTTCGAGGGAGTGGCGAGCAGTACTTC

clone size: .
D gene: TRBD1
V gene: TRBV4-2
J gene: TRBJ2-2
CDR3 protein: CASSQGTGDTGELFF
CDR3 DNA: TGTGCCAGCAGCCAAGGGACAGGGGACACCGGGGAGCTGTTTTTT

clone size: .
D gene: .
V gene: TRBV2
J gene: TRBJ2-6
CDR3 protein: CASTRDRRSSGANVLTF
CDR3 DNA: TGTGCCAGCACCCGAGACCGACGGAGCTCTGGGGCCAACGTCCTGACTTTC

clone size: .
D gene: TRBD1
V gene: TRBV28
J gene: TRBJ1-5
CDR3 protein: CASSLGQGAFQPQHF
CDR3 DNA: TGTGCCAGCAGTTTAGGACAGGGGGCTTTTCAGCCCCAGCATTTT

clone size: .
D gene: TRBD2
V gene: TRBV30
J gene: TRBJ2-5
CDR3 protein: CAWSSPLTSVQETQYF
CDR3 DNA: TGTGCCTGGAGTAGCCCCCTTACTAGCGTACAAGAGACCCAGTACTTC

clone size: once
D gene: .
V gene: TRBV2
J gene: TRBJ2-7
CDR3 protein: CASSDGQGSYEQYF
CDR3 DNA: TGTGCCAGCAGTGACGGCCAGGGCTCCTACGAGCAGTACTTC

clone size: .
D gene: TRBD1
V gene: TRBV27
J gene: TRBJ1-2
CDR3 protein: CASSFWPTGEYNYGYTF
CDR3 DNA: TGTGCCAGCAGTTTTTGGCCTACAGGGGAATATAACTATGGCTACACCTTC

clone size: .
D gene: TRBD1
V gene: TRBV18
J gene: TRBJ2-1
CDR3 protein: CASSPGTAYNEQFF
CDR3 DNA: TGTGCCAGCTCCCCCGGGACAGCCTACAATGAGCAGTTCTTC

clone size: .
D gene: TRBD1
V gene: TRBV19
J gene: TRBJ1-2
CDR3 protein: CASSFRQGGTYGYTF
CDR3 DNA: TGTGCCAGTAGTTTCAGACAGGGCGGAACCTATGGCTACACCTTC

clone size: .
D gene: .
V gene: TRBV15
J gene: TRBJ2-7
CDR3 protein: CATSRGPSYEQYF
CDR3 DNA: TGTGCCACCAGCAGAGGGCCGTCCTACGAGCAGTACTTC

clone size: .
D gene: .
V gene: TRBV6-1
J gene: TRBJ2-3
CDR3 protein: CASSEVGSRGTDTQYF
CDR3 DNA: TGTGCCAGCAGTGAAGTTGGTAGCCGCGGCACAGATACGCAGTATTTT

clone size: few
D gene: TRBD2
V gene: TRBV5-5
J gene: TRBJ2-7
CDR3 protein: CASSLDILAGGPEQYF
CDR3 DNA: TGTGCCAGCAGCTTGGATATCCTAGCGGGGGGACCCGAGCAGTACTTC

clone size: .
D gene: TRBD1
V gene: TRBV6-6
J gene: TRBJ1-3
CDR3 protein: CASSGTDSGNTIYF
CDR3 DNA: TGTGCCAGCAGTGGGACAGACTCTGGAAACACCATATATTTT

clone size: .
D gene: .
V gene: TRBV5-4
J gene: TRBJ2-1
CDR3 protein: CASSSGTPGNEQFF
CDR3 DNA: TGTGCCAGCAGCTCCGGGACTCCGGGGAATGAGCAGTTCTTC

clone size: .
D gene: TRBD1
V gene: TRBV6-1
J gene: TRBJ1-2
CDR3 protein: CASSATGGYGYTF
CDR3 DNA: TGTGCCAGCAGTGCCACAGGGGGCTATGGCTACACCTTC

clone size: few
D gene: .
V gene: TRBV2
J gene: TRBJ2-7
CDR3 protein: CATSKTEAYEQYF
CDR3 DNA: TGTGCCACTTCTAAGACGGAGGCCTACGAGCAGTACTTC

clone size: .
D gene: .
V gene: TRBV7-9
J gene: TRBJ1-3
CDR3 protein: CATTIGGGNTIYF
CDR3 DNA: TGTGCCACCACAATCGGGGGGGGAAACACCATATATTTT

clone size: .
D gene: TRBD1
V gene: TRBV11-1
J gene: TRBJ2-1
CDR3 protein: CASSSSGGGYNEQFF
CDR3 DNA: TGTGCCAGCAGCTCTTCAGGGGGCGGATACAATGAGCAGTTCTTC

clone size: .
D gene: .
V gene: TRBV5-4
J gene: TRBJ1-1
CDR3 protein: CASSPDSKNTEAFF
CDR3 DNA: TGTGCCAGCAGCCCGGACAGTAAGAACACTGAAGCTTTCTTT

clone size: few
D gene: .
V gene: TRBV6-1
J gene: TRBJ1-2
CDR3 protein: CASSESDGTPNYGYTF
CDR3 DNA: TGTGCCAGCAGTGAAAGCGACGGCACCCCTAACTATGGCTACACCTTC

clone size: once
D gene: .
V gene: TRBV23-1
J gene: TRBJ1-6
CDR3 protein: CASSPQGNSPLHF
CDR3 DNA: TGCGCCAGCAGTCCACAGGGTAACTCACCCCTCCACTTT

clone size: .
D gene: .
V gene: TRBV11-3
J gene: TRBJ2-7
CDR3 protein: CASSLGLGESDEQYF
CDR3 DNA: TGTGCCAGCAGCTTAGGACTAGGGGAGTCAGACGAGCAGTACTTC

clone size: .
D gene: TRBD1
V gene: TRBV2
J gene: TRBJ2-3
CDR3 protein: CASTQDRAGTDTQYF
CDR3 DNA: TGTGCCAGCACCCAGGACAGGGCGGGCACAGATACGCAGTATTTT

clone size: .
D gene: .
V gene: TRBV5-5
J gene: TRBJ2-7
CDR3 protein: CASSLPRGNEQYF
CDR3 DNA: TGTGCCAGCAGCTTGCCCCGGGGGAACGAGCAGTACTTC

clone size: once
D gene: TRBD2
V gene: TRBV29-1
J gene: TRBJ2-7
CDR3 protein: CSVPAGGEQYF
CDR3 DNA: TGCAGCGTCCCTGCGGGGGGCGAGCAGTACTTC

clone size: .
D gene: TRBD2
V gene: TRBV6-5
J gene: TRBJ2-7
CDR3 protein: CASSSWTSETYEQYF
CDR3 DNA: TGTGCCAGCAGTTCTTGGACTAGCGAAACCTACGAGCAGTACTTC

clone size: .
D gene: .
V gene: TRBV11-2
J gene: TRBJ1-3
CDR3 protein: CASSLVSSGNTIYF
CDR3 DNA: TGTGCCAGCAGCTTAGTGAGCTCTGGAAACACCATATATTTT

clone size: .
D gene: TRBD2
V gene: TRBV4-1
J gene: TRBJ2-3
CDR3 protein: CASSQVVGLAGKDTQYF
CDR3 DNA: TGCGCCAGCAGCCAAGTGGTTGGCCTAGCGGGAAAGGATACGCAGTATTTT

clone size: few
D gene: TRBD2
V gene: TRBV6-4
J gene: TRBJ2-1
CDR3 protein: CATRTSGSNEQFF
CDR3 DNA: TGTGCCACCCGGACTAGCGGGTCGAATGAGCAGTTCTTC

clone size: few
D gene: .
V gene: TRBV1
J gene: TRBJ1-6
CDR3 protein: CTSSQAPDTQSHF
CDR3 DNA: TGCACCAGCAGCCAAGCCCCGGACACTCAGTCCCACTTT

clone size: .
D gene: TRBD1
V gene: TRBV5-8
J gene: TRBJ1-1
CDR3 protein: CASSKRQGSPEAFF
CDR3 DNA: TGTGCCAGCAGCAAAAGACAGGGGAGCCCCGAAGCTTTCTTT

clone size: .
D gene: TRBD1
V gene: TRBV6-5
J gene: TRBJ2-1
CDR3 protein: CASSYFGTANYNEQFF
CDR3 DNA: TGTGCCAGCAGTTACTTTGGGACAGCCAACTACAATGAGCAGTTCTTC

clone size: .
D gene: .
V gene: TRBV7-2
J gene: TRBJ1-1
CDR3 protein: CASSSTGTTEAFF
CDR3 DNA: TGTGCCAGCAGTTCAACAGGGACCACTGAAGCTTTCTTT

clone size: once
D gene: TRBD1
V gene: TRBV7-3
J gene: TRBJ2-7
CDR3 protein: CASSRDGTGAYEQYF
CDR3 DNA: TGTGCCAGCAGCCGGGATGGGACAGGAGCCTACGAGCAGTACTTC